This TCR beta chain was documented in a study of CD8 T cells in ankylosing spondylitis. General study results and limits: Reactive arthritis synovial fluid and blood were previously reported to contain some motif variants. Peripheral blood samples showed relatively rare disease-linked clones, and these clones were CD8+. Reported data indicate significant enrichment of disease-linked clones within matched ankylosing spondylitis synovial fluid. Roughly eight highly homologous variants made up a TCR beta motif, and this motif appeared characteristic of ankylosing spondylitis blood.

Germline V lookup: CDR1 SGHNT, CDR2 YENEEA. Trimming cost V 5 bases and J 0 bases, with 9 bases left between them. The CDR3 loop spans 14 amino acids. Concerning this clonotype itself: Antigen: not known.

Making use of molecular barcodes, quantitative 5'-RACE generated TCR beta libraries. TCRdb analysed the 5' RACE reads with MiXCR anew, one entry per CDR3 protein. Of about 750,000 distinct CDR3 sequences listed, roughly 20% are singletons. Material for sequencing was blood, either unsorted or a sorted T cell fraction (not recorded which). This sequence originates from a male donor with ankylosing spondylitis. The chain uses TRBV11-3 and TRBJ2-3; possible D gene TRBD2, 5 bases. The CDR3 is CASSAEASTDTQYF. CDR3 sequence (DNA): TGTGCCAGCAGCGCGGAGGCTAGCACAGATACGCAGTATTTT.